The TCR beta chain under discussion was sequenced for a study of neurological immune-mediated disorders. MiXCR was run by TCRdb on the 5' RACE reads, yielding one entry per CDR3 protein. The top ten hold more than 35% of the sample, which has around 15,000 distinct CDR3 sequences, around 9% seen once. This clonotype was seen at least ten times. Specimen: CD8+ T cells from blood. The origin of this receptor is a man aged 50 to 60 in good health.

This chain's CDR3 is CSVVRGETQYF. As DNA, the CDR3 is TGCAGCGTTGTCAGGGGAGAGACCCAGTACTTC. This chain uses TRBV29-1 with TRBJ2-5; maybe TRBD1 (6 bases). The CDR3 spans 11 residues. Germline CDR1 and CDR2: SQVTM and ANQGSEA. The V end lost 4 bases, the J end lost 4 bases, and 7 bases lay between the germline ends.